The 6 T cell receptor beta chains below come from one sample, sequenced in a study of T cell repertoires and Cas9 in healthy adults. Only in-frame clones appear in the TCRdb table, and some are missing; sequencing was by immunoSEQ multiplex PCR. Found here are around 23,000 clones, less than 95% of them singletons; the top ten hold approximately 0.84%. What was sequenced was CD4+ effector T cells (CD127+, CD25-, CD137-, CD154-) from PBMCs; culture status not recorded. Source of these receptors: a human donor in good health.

The CDR3 DNA reads TGTGCCAGCAGCGCGGACGACTCAGCCACAGATACGCAGTATTTT. It yields the protein CASSADDSATDTQYF. This rearrangement joins TRBV27 to TRBJ2-3, with D hard to call. Germline V gene sequence: CDR1 MNHEY, CDR2 SMNVEV (reference sequence). The ends were cut back, 6 bases at V and 2 bases at J, with 15 bases in the middle. This CDR3 comprises 15 residues.

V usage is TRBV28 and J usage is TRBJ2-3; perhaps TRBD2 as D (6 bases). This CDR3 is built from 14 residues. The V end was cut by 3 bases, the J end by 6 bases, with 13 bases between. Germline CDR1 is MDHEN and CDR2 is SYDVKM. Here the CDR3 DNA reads TGTGCCAGCAGTTTGTCGGGGGTCCCGGATACGCAGTATTTT. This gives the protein CASSLSGVPDTQYF.

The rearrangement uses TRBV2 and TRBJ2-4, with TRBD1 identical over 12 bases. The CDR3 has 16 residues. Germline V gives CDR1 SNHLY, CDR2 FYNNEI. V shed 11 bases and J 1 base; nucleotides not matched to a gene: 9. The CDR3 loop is CAGGQGAGMAKNIQYF. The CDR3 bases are TGTGCCGGGGGACAGGGGGCGGGTATGGCCAAAAACATTCAGTACTTC.

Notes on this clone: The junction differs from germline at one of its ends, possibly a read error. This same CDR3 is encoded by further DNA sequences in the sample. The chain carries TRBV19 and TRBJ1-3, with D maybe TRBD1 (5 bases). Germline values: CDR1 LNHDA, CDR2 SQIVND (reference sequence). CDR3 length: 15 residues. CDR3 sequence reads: CASSIGEQAGNTIYF. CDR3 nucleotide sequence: TGTGCCAGTAGCATAGGGGAACAGGCTGGAAACACCATATATTTT. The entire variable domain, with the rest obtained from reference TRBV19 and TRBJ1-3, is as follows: DGGITQSPKYLFRKEGQNVTLSCEQNLNHDAMYWYRQDPGQGLRLIYYSQIVNDFQKGDIAEGYSVSREKKESFPLTVTSAQKNPTAFYLCASSIGEQAGNTIYFGEGSWLTVV.

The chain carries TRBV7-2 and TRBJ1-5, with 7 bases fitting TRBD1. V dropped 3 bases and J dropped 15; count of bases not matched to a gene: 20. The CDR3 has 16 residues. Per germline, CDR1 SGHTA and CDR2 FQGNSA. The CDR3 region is CASSFDRTGALKSPHF. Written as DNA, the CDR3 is TGTGCCAGCAGCTTCGACAGGACAGGCGCCTTGAAGTCGCCGCATTTT.

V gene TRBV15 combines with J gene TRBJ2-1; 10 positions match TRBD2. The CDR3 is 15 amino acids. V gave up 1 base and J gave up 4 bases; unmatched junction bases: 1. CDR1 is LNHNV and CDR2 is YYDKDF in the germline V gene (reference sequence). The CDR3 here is CATSRGGLAYNEQFF. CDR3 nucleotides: TGTGCCACCAGCAGAGGGGGACTAGCGTACAATGAGCAGTTCTTC.